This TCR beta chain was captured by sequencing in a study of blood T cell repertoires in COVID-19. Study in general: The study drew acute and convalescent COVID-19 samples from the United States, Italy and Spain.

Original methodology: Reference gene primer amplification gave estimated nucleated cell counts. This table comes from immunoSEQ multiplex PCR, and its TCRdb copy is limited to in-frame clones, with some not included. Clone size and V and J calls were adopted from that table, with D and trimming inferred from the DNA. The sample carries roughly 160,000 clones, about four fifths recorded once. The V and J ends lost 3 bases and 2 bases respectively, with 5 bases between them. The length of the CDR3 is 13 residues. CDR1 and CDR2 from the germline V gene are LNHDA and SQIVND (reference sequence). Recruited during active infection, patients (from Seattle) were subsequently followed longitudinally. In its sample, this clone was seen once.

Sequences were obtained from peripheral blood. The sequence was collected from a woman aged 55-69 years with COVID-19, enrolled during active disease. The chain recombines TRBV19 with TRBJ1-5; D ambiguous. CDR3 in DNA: TGTGCCAGTAGTATGGCGGGCAATCAGCCCCAGCATTTT. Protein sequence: CASSMAGNQPQHF.